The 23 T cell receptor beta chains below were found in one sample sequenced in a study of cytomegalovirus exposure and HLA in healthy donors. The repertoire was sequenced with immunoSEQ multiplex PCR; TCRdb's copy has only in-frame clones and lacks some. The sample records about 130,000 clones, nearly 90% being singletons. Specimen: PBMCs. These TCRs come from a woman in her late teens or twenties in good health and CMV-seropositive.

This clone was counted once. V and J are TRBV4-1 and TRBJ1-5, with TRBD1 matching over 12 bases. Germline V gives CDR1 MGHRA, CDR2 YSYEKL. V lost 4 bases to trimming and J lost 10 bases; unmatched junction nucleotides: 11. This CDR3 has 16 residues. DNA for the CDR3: TGCGCCAGCAGCCCCTTACCGGGACAGGGGGCTCGTCCCCAGCATTTT. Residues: CASSPLPGQGARPQHF.

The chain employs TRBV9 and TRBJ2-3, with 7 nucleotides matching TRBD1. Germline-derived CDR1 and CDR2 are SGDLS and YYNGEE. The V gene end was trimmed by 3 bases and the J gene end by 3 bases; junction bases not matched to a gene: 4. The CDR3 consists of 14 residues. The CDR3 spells CASSAGGVTDTQYF. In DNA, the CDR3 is TGTGCCAGCAGCGCAGGGGGTGTGACAGATACGCAGTATTTT.

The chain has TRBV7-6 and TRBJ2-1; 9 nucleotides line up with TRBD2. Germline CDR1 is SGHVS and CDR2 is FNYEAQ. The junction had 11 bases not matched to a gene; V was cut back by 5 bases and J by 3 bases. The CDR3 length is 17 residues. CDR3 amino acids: CASSPRPSGIYYNEQFF. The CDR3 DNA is TGTGCCAGCAGCCCCCGGCCTAGCGGGATTTACTACAATGAGCAGTTCTTC.

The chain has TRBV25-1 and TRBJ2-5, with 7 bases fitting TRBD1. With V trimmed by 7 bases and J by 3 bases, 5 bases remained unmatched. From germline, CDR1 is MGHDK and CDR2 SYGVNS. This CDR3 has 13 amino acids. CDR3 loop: CASTPDREETQYF. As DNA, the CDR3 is TGTGCCAGCACCCCAGACAGGGAAGAGACCCAGTACTTC. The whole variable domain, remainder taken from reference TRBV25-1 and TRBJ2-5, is EADIYQTPRYLVIGTGKKITLECSQTMGHDKMYWYQQDPGMELHLIHYSYGVNSTEKGDLSSESTVSRIRTEHFPLTLESARPSHTSQYLCASTPDREETQYFGPGTRLLVL.

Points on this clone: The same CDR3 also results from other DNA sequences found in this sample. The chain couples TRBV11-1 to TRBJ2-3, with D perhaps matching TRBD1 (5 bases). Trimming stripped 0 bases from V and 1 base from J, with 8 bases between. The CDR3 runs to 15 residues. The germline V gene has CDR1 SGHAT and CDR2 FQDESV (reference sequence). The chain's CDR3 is CASSLAAGRTDTQYF. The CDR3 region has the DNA TGTGCCAGCAGCTTAGCGGCAGGGCGCACAGATACGCAGTATTTT.

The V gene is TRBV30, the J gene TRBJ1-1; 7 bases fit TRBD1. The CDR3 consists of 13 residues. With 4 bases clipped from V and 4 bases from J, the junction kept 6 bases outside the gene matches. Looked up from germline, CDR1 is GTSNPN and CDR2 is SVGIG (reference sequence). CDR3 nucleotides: TGTGCCTGGAAACGGGCAGGGGGCACTGAAGCTTTCTTT. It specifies CAWKRAGGTEAFF.

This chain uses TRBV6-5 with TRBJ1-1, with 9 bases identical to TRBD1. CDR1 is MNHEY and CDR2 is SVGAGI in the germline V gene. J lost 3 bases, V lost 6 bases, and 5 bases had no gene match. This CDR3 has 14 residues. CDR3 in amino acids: CASRIHRGHTEAFF. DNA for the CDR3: TGTGCCAGCAGGATACACAGGGGGCACACTGAAGCTTTCTTT.

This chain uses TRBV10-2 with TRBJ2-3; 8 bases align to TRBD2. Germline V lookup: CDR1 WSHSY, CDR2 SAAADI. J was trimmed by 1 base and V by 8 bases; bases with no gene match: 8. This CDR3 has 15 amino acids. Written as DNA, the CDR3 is TGCGCCAGCTACCCGGGGGGGTTCGGCACAGATACGCAGTATTTT. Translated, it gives CASYPGGFGTDTQYF.

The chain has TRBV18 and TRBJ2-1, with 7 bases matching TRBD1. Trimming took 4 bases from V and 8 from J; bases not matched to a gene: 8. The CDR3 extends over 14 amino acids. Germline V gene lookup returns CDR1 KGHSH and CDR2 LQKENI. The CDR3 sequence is CASSRDRESDEQFF. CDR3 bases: TGTGCCAGCTCACGGGACAGAGAGAGCGATGAGCAGTTCTTC.

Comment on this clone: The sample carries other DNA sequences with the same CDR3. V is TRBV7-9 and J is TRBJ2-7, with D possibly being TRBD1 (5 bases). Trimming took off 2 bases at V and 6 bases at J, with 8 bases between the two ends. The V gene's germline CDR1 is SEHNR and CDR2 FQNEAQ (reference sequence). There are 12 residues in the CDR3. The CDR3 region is CASSLQGSEQYF. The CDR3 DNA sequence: TGTGCCAGCAGCTTACAGGGCAGCGAGCAGTACTTC.

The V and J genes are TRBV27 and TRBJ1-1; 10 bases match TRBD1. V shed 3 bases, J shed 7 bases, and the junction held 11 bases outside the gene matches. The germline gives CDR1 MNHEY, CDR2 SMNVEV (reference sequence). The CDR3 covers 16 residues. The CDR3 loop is CASSFSLGTGVNEAFF. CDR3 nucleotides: TGTGCCAGCAGTTTTTCTCTGGGGACAGGGGTTAATGAAGCTTTCTTT.

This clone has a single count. CDR3 in DNA: TGTGCCAGCAGCTTAAGCCGACAATACGAGCAGTACTTC. Protein sequence: CASSLSRQYEQYF. This chain joins TRBV7-2 and TRBJ2-7; no clear D. The V end was cut by 2 bases, the J end by 4 bases, with 9 bases between. The length of the CDR3 is 13 residues. The germline V gene has CDR1 SGHTA and CDR2 FQGNSA.

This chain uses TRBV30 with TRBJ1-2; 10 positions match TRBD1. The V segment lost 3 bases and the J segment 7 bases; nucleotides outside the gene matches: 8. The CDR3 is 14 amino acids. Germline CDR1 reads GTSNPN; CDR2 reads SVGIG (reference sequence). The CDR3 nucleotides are TGTGCCTGGAGCCTAGGGACAGGGGCCGGTGGCTACACCTTC. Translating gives CAWSLGTGAGGYTF.

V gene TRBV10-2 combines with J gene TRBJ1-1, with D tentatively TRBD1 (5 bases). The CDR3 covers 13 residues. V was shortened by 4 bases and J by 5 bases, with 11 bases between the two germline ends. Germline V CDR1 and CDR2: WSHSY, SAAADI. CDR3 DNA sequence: TGCGCCAGCAGTGTGGGGCTGAGGACTGAAGCTTTCTTT. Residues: CASSVGLRTEAFF.

CDR3 bases: TGTGCCAGCAGCCCAGGACAGACGGTATGGTATTTT. It codes for CASSPGQTVWYF. The rearrangement uses TRBV11-1 and TRBJ2-3; D is perhaps TRBD1 (6 bases). This CDR3 contains 12 residues. V was shortened by 5 bases and J by 14 bases, with 17 bases between the two germline ends. Germline V lookup: CDR1 SGHAT, CDR2 FQDESV (reference sequence).

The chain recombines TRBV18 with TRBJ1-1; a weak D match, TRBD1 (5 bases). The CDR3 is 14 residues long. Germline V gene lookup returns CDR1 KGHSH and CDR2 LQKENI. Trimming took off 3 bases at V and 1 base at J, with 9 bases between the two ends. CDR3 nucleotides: TGTGCCAGCTCACCTGCGGGGGGGAACACTGAAGCTTTCTTT. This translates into CASSPAGGNTEAFF.

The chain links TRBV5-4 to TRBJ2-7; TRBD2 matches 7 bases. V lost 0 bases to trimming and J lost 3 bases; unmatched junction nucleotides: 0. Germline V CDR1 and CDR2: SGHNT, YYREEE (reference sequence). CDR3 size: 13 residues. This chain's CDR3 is CASSLGEGYEQYF. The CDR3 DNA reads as TGTGCCAGCAGCTTGGGGGAGGGCTACGAGCAGTACTTC.

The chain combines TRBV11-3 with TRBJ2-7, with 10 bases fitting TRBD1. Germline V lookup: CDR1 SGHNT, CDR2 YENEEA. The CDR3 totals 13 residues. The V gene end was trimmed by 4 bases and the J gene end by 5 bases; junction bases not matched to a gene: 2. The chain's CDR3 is CASSSGTGDEQYF. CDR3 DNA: TGTGCCAGCAGCTCGGGGACAGGGGACGAGCAGTACTTC.

CDR3 residues: CASSQEIGGAGGNTIYF. CDR3 sequence (DNA): TGTGCCAGCAGCCAAGAAATTGGGGGGGCGGGTGGAAACACCATATATTTT. This chain links TRBV4-2 with TRBJ1-3; tentatively, D is TRBD1 (6 bases). The CDR3 runs 17 residues. Germline assignment: CDR1 LGHNA and CDR2 YNFKEQ. Trimming took off 0 bases at V and 3 bases at J, with 15 bases between the two ends.

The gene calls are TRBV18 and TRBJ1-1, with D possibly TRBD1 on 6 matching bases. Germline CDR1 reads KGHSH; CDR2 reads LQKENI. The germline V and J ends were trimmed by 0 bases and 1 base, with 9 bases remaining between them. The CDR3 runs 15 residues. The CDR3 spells CASSPPPTGNTEAFF. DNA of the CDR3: TGTGCCAGCTCACCACCTCCGACAGGGAACACTGAAGCTTTCTTT.

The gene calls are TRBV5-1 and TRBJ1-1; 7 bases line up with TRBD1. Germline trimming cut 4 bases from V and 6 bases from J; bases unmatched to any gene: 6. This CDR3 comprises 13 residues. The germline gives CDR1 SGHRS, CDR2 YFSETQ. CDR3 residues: CASSLGGQPEAFF. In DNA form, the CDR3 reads TGCGCCAGCAGCCTGGGGGGACAGCCTGAAGCTTTCTTT.

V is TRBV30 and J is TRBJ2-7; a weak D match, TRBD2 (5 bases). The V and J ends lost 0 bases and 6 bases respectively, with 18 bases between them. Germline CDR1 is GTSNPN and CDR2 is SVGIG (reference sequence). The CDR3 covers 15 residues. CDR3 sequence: CAWSVGWAGSGEQYF. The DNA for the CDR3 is TGTGCCTGGAGTGTAGGGTGGGCGGGTTCTGGCGAGCAGTACTTC.

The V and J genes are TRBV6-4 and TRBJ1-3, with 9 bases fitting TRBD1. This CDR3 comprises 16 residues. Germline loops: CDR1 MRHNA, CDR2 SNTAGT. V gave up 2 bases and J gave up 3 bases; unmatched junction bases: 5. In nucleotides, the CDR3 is TGTGCCAGCAGTGACCTCTACAGGGGGCATGGAAACACCATATATTTT. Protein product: CASSDLYRGHGNTIYF.